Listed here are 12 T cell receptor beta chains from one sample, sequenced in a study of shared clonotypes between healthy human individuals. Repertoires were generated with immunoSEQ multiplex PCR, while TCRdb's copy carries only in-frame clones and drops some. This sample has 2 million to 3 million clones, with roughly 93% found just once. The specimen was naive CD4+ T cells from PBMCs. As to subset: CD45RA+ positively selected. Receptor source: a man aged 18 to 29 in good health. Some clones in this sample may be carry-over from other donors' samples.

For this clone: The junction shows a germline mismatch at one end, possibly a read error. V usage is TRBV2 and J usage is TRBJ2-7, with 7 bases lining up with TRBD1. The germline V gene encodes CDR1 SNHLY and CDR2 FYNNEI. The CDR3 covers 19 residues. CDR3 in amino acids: CASSDFGVYWGQTNYVQYF. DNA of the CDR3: TGTGCCAGCAGCGATTTTGGTGTATATTGGGGACAGACTAACTACGTGCAGTACTTC. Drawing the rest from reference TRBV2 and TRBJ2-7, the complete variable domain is EPEVTQTPSHQVTQMGQEVILRCVPISNHLYFYWYRQILGQKVEFLVSFYNNEISEKSEIFDDQFSVERPDGSNFTLKIRSTKLEDSAMYFCASSDFGVYWGQTNYVQYFGPGTRLTVT.

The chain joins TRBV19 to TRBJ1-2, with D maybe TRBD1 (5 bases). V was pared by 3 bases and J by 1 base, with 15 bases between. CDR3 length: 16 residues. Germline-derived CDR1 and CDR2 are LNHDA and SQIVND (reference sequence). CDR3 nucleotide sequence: TGTGCCAGTAGTATCTCGGGACGGACTTTTAACTATGGCTACACCTTC. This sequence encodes CASSISGRTFNYGYTF.

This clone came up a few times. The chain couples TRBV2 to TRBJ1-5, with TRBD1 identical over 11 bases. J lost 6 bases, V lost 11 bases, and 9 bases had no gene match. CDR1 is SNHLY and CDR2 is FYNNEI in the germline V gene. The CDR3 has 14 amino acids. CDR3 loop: CAGAGTGGTQPQHF. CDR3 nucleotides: TGTGCCGGCGCCGGGACAGGGGGAACTCAGCCCCAGCATTTT.

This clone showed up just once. The CDR3 region is CASSPLSEFRRGTQYF. DNA of the CDR3: TGTGCCAGCTCACCACTCTCGGAGTTTCGCAGGGGGACCCAGTACTTC. The V and J genes are TRBV18 and TRBJ2-5, with D possibly being TRBD1 (6 bases). V dropped 1 base and J dropped 7 bases, with 19 bases sitting between them. Germline V gene sequence: CDR1 KGHSH, CDR2 LQKENI. This CDR3 spans 16 amino acids.

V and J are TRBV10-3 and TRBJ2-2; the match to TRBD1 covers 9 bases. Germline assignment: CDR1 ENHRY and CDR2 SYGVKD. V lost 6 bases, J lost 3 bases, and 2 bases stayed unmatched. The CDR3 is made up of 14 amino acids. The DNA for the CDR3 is TGTGCCATCAGACAGGGGGCGTACACCGGGGAGCTGTTTTTT. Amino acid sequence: CAIRQGAYTGELFF.

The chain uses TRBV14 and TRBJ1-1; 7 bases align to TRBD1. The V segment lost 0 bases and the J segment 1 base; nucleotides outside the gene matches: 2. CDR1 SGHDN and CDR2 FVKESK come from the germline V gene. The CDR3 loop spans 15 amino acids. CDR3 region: CASSQDTGANTEAFF. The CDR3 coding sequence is TGTGCCAGCAGCCAAGATACAGGGGCGAACACTGAAGCTTTCTTT.

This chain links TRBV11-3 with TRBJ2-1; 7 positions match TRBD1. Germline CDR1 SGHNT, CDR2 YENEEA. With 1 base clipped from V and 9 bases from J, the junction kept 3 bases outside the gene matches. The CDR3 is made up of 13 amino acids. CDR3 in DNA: TGTGCCAGCAGCTTAGTACAGGGGAGTGAGCAGTTCTTC. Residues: CASSLVQGSEQFF.

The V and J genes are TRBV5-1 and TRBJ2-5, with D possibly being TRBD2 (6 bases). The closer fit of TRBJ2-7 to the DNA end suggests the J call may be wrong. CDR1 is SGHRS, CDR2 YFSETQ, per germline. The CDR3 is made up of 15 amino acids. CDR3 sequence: CASSLAGTVPYEQYF. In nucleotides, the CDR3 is TGCGCCAGCAGCTTGGCCGGGACTGTCCCCTACGAGCAGTACTTC.

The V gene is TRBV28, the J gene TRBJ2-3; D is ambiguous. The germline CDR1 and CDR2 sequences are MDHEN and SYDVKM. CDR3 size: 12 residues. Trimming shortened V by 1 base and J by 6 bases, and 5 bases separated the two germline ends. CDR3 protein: CASSLYRDTQYF. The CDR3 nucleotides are TGTGCCAGCAGTTTATACCGGGATACGCAGTATTTT.

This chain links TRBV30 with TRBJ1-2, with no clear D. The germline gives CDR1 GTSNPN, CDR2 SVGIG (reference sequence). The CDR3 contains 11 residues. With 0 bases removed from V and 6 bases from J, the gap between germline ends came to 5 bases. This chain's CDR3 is CAWSVNDGYTF. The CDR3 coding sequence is TGTGCCTGGAGTGTAAATGATGGCTACACCTTC.

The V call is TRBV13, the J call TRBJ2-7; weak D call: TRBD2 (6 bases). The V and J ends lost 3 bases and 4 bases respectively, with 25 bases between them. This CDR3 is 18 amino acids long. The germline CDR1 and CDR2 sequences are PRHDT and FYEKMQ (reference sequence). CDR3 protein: CASSFREVGGRPHYEQYF. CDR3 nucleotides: TGTGCCAGCAGCTTCCGGGAAGTGGGGGGTCGTCCCCATTACGAGCAGTACTTC. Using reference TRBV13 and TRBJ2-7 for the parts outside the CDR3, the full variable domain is AAGVIQSPRHLIKEKRETATLKCYPIPRHDTVYWYQQGPGQDPQFLISFYEKMQSDKGSIPDRFSAQQFSDYHSELNMSSLELGDSALYFCASSFREVGGRPHYEQYFGPGTRLTVT.

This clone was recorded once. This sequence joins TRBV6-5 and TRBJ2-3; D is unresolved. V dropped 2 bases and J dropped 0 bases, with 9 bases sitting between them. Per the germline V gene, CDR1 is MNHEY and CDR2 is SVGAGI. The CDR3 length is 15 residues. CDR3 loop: CASSYNQVSTDTQYF. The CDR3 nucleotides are TGTGCCAGCAGTTACAACCAGGTTAGCACAGATACGCAGTATTTT.